The 18 T cell receptor beta chains below all came from one sample that was sequenced in a study of blood T cell repertoires in COVID-19. Assay used: immunoSEQ multiplex PCR; TCRdb lists only in-frame clones, some missing. This repertoire shows tens of thousands of clones, approximately 85% found once; its top ten account for 27%. The material sequenced was peripheral blood. These receptors were collected from a human donor in a cohort sampled during active COVID-19.

The V and J genes are TRBV9 and TRBJ2-3; 10 bases agree with TRBD2. The V gene end was trimmed by 0 bases and the J gene end by 3 bases; junction bases not matched to a gene: 4. The CDR3 contains 16 residues. The germline V gene has CDR1 SGDLS and CDR2 YYNGEE. For the CDR3, the DNA is TGTGCCAGCAGCGTAGTAAGCGGGGGGGGAACAGATACGCAGTATTTT. It specifies CASSVVSGGGTDTQYF.

This clone was seen only a few times. The V gene is TRBV11-2, the J gene TRBJ1-2, with D maybe TRBD1 (6 bases). The CDR3 is 14 amino acids. Germline V gene sequence: CDR1 SGHAT, CDR2 FQNNGV. Trimming removed 8 bases from V and 4 bases from J, with 17 bases in between. CDR3 DNA: TGTGCCAGCGCTCGGGACACTCAGTTCTATGGCTACACCTTC. Its protein is CASARDTQFYGYTF.

On this clone itself: This CDR3 is also generated by other DNA sequences in the sample. J is TRBJ1-4 and V is TRBV6-6, with 9 nucleotides matching TRBD1. The CDR3 length is 15 residues. Per the germline V gene, CDR1 is MNHNY and CDR2 is SVGAGI (reference sequence). With V trimmed by 5 bases and J by 8 bases, 9 bases remained unmatched. The CDR3 DNA follows: TGTGCCAGCAGTCAATCCGACAGGGGGAGAGAAAAACTGTTTTTT. The encoded protein is CASSQSDRGREKLFF.

The CDR3, as DNA: TGTGCCAGCAGCCGGACCGCTAGCGGGTTTAGCACAGATACGCAGTATTTT. Its protein is CASSRTASGFSTDTQYF. This chain joins TRBV7-3 and TRBJ2-3, with 8 positions matching TRBD2. This CDR3 comprises 17 residues. Germline-derived CDR1 and CDR2 are SGHTA and FQGTGA. The V and J ends lost 5 bases and 0 bases, in that order; junction bases with no gene match: 10.

This clone showed up just once. The rearrangement links TRBV19 to TRBJ2-7; TRBD2 might be the D (5 bases). Trimming removed 4 bases at V and 0 bases at J, with 10 bases between. This CDR3 contains 14 residues. The germline gives CDR1 LNHDA, CDR2 SQIVND (reference sequence). The CDR3 loop is CASSTDGISYEQYF. CDR3 nucleotide sequence: TGTGCCAGTAGTACGGACGGGATCTCCTACGAGCAGTACTTC.

The chain carries TRBV7-9 and TRBJ2-3; TRBD1 is a possible D gene (6 bases). Germline V gene lookup returns CDR1 SEHNR and CDR2 FQNEAQ (reference sequence). The CDR3 runs 16 residues. The V end was cut by 1 base, the J end by 3 bases, with 14 bases between. CDR3 region: CASSLVHGQRTDTQYF. The CDR3, as DNA: TGTGCCAGCAGCTTAGTCCACGGACAGAGGACAGATACGCAGTATTTT.

The rearrangement joins TRBV6-6 to TRBJ1-1, with D possibly TRBD1 on 5 matching bases. Germline V gene data show CDR1 as MNHNY and CDR2 as SVGAGI (reference sequence). This CDR3 is built from 13 residues. V was clipped by 9 bases and J by 7 bases, with 18 bases between them. The CDR3 nucleotides read TGTGCCAGTCTATCAGCGGGGGTGAGTGAAGCTTTCTTT. This encodes CASLSAGVSEAFF.

The chain is built from TRBV7-9 and TRBJ2-3; D is unresolved. CDR1 and CDR2 from the germline V gene are SEHNR and FQNEAQ (reference sequence). CDR3 size: 13 residues. V was shortened by 1 base and J by 3 bases, with 5 bases between the two germline ends. CDR3 coding DNA: TGTGCCAGCAGCTTAGTGAGAACAGATACGCAGTATTTT. Amino acid sequence: CASSLVRTDTQYF.

The genes are TRBV5-5 and TRBJ2-3, with TRBD1 as a possible D gene (5 bases). The CDR3 contains 14 residues. Trimming removed 6 bases at V and 2 bases at J, with 13 bases between. Germline CDR1 reads SGHKS; CDR2 reads YYEKEE (reference sequence). The DNA for the CDR3 is TGTGCCAGCATTCGGTCCGGACACACAGATACGCAGTATTTT. Translation gives CASIRSGHTDTQYF.

This chain connects TRBV5-6 to TRBJ1-2; 8 positions match TRBD1. The length of the CDR3 is 16 residues. The V gene end was trimmed by 0 bases and the J gene end by 4 bases; junction bases not matched to a gene: 8. Germline CDR1 reads SGHDT; CDR2 reads YYEEEE. The CDR3 DNA is TGTGCCAGCAGCTTGGCCCCGACAGGGGCGGCCTATGGCTACACCTTC. The encoded protein is CASSLAPTGAAYGYTF.

The DNA for the CDR3 is TGTGCCAGCAGCTTGCCGACTAGCGGGGGCTACGAGCAGTACTTC. Encoded protein: CASSLPTSGGYEQYF. The genes are TRBV5-4 and TRBJ2-7; TRBD2 matches at 12 bases. Trimming cost V 1 base and J 3 bases; bases outside gene matches: 2. Per the germline V gene, CDR1 is SGHNT and CDR2 is YYREEE (reference sequence). The CDR3 spans 15 residues.

This sequence joins TRBV2 and TRBJ2-1; 7 bases align to TRBD2. The junction had 3 bases not matched to a gene; V was cut back by 6 bases and J by 10 bases. CDR3 length equals 11 residues. Germline V lookup: CDR1 SNHLY, CDR2 FYNNEI. CDR3 coding DNA: TGTGCCAGCAGGGGGGGGATGGAGCAGTTCTTC. Residues: CASRGGMEQFF.

The chain is built from TRBV5-1 and TRBJ2-7, with TRBD1 identical over 7 bases. V lost 0 bases to trimming and J lost 0 bases; unmatched junction nucleotides: 3. The CDR3 runs to 15 residues. CDR1 SGHRS and CDR2 YFSETQ come from the germline V gene. CDR3 sequence reads: CASSLDPGGSYEQYF. The CDR3 DNA sequence: TGCGCCAGCAGCTTGGATCCAGGGGGCTCCTACGAGCAGTACTTC.

V gene TRBV3-1 (or the pseudogene TRBV3-2) combines with J gene TRBJ2-2, with TRBD2 identical over 8 bases. This CDR3 contains 17 residues. The germline gives CDR1 LGHDT, CDR2 YNNKEL (reference sequence). With V trimmed by 5 bases and J by 6 bases, 14 bases remained unmatched. The CDR3 region is CASSGAGGRALPGELFF. In DNA form, the CDR3 reads TGTGCCAGCAGCGGTGCGGGGGGAAGAGCTCTCCCCGGGGAGCTGTTTTTT.

The chain recombines TRBV2 with TRBJ2-5; no firm D call. Trimming left V 7 bases short and J 2 bases short, with 11 bases between. The CDR3 sequence is 13 residues long. CDR1 is SNHLY, CDR2 FYNNEI, per germline. CDR3 coding DNA: TGTGCCAGCACCGCCAGGATACAAGAGACCCAGTACTTC. Its translation: CASTARIQETQYF.

CDR3 nucleotide sequence: TGTGCCAGCAGCCCCGGGAACTACGAGCAGTACTTC. It translates to CASSPGNYEQYF. The V and J genes are TRBV11-1 and TRBJ2-7; TRBD2 might be the D (5 bases). Germline assignment: CDR1 SGHAT and CDR2 FQDESV (reference sequence). The V end lost 5 bases, the J end lost 3 bases, and 8 bases lay between the germline ends. The CDR3 consists of 12 residues.

In its sample, this clone was seen a few times. The chain couples TRBV3-1 (or the pseudogene TRBV3-2) to TRBJ2-7; unclear D gene. Germline V gene lookup returns CDR1 LGHDT and CDR2 YNNKEL (reference sequence). The length of the CDR3 is 13 residues. Between the trimmed V and J ends, which lost 7 bases and 0 bases, there was a span of 10 bases. This CDR3 reads CASTRHGSYEQYF. The CDR3 DNA reads TGTGCCAGCACACGTCACGGCTCCTACGAGCAGTACTTC.

V gene TRBV11-3 combines with J gene TRBJ2-7; the match to TRBD1 covers 9 bases. Germline assignment: CDR1 SGHNT and CDR2 YENEEA. J was trimmed by 7 bases and V by 5 bases; bases with no gene match: 6. The CDR3 extends over 13 amino acids. CDR3 protein: CASSRGQGDEQYF. The CDR3 DNA reads TGTGCCAGCAGCAGGGGACAGGGAGATGAGCAGTACTTC. The full variable domain, in which reference TRBV11-3 and TRBJ2-7 provide the parts outside the CDR3, is EAGVVQSPRYKIIEKKQPVAFWCNPISGHNTLYWYLQNLGQGPELLIRYENEEAVDDSQLPKDRFSAERLKGVDSTLKIQPAELGDSAVYLCASSRGQGDEQYFGPGTRLTVT.